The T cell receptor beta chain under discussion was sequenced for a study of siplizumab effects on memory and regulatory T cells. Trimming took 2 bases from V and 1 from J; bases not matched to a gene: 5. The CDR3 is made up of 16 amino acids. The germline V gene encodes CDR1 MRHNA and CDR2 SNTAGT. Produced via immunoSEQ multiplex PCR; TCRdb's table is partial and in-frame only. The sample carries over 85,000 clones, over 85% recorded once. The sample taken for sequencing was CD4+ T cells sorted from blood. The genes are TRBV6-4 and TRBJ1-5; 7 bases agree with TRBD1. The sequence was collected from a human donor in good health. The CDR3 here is CASSDQGRGSNQPQHF. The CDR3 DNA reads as TGTGCCAGCAGTGACCAGGGCAGGGGGAGCAATCAGCCCCAGCATTTT.